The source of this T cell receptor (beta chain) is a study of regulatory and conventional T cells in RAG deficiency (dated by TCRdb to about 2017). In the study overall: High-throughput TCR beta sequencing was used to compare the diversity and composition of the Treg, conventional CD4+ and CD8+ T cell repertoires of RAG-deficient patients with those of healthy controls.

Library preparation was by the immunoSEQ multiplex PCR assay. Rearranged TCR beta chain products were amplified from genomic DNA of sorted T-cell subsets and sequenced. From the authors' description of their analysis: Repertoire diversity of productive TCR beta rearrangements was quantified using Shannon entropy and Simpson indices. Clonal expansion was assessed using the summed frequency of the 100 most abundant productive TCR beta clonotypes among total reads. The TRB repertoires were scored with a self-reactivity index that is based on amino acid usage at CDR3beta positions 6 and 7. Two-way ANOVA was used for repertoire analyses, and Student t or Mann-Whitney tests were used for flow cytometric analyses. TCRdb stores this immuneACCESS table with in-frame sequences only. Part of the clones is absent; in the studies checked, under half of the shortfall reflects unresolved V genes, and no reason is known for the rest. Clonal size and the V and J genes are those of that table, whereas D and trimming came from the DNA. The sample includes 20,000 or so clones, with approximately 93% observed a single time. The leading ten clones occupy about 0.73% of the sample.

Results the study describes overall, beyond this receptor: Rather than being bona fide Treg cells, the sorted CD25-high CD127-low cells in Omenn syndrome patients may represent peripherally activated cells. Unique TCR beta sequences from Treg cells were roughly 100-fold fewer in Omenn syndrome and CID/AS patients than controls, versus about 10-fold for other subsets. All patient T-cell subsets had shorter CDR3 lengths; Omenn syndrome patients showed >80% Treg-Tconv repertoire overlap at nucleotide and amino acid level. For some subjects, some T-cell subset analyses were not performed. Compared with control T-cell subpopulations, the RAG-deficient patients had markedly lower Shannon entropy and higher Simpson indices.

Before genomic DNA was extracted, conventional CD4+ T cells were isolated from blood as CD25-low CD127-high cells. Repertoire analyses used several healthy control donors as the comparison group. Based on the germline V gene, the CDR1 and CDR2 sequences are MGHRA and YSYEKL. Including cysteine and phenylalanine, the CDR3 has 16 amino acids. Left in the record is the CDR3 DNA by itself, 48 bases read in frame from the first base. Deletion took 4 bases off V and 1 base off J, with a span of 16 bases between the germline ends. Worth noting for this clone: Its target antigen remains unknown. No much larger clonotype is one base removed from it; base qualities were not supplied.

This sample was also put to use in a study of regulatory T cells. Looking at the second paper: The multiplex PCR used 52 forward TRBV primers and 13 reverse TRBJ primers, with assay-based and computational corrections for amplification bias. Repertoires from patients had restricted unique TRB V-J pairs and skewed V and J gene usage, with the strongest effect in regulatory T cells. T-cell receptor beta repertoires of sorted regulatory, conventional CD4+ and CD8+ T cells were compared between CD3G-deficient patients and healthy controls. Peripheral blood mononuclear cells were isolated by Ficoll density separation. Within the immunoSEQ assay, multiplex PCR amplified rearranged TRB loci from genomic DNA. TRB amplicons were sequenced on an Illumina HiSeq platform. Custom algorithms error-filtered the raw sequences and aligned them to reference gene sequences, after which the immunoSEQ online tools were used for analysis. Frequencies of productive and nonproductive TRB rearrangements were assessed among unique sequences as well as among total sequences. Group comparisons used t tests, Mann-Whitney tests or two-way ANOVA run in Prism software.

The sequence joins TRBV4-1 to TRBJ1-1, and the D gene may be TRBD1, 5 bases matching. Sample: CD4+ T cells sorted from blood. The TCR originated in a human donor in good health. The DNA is TGCGCCAGCAGCCTCCCTCCTCCAGGGCGGAACACTGAAGCTTTCTTT. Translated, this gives CASSLPPPGRNTEAFF.